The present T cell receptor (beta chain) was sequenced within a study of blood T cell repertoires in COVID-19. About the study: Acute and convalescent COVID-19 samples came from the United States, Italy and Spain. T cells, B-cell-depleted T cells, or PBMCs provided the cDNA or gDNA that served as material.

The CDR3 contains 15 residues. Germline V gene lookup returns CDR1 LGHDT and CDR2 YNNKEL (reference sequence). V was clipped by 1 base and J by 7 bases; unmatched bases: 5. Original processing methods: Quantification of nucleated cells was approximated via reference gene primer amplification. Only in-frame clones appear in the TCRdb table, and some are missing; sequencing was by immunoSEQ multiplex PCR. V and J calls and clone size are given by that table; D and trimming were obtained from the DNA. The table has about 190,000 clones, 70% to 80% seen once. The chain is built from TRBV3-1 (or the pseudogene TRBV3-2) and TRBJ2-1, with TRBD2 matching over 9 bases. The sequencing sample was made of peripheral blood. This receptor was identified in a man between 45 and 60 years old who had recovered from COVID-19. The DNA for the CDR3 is TGTGCCAGCAGCCAAGGTCTAGCGGGATGGAATGAGCAGTTCTTC. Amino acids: CASSQGLAGWNEQFF.